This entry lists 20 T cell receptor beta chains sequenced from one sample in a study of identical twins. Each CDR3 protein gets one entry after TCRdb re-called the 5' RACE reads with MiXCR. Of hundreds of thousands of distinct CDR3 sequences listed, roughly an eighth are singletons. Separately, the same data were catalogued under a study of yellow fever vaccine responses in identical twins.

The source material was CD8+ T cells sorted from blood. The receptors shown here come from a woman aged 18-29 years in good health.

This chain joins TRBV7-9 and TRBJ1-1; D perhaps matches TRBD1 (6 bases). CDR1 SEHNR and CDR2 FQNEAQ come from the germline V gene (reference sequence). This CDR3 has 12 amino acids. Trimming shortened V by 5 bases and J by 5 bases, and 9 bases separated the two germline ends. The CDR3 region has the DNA TGTGCCAGCAGCGCTGGACAGACTGAAGCTTTCTTT. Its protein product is CASSAGQTEAFF.

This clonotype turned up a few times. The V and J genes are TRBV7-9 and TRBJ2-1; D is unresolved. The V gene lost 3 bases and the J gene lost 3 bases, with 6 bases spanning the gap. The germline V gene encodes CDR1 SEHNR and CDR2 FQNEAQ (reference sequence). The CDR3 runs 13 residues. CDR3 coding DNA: TGTGCCAGCAGCTTCGATCTCTACAATGAGCAGTTCTTC. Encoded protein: CASSFDLYNEQFF.

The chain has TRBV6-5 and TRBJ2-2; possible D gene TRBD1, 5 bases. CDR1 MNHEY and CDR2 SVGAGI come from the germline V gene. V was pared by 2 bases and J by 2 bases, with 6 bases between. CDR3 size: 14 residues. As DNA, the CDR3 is TGTGCCAGCAGTTACGGACACAACACCGGGGAGCTGTTTTTT. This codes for CASSYGHNTGELFF.

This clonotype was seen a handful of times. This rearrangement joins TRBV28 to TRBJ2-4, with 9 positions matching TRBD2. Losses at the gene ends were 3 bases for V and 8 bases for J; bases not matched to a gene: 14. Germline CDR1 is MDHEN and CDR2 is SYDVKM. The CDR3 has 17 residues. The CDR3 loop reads CASSFQTSGGAEDIQYF. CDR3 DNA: TGTGCCAGCAGTTTCCAGACTAGCGGAGGGGCTGAGGACATTCAGTACTTC.

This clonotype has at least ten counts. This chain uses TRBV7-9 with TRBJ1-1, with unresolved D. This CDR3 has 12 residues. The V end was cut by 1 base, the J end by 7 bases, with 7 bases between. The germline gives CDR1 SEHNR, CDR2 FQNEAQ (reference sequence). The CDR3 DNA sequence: TGTGCCAGCAGCTTAGTGTCAGTTGAAGCTTTCTTT. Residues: CASSLVSVEAFF.

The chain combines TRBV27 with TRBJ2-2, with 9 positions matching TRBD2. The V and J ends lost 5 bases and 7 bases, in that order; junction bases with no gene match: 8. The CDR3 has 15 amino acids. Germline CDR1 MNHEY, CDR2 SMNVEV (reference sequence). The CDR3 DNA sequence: TGTGCCAGCAGTCTCCCTAGCGGGGCGAACGGGGAGCTGTTTTTT. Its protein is CASSLPSGANGELFF.

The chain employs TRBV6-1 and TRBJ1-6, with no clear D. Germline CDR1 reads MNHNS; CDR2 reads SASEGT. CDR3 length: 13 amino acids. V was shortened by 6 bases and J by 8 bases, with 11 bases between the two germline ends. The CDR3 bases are TGTGCCAGCAGCGACTGGGGTGATTCACCCCTCCACTTT. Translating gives CASSDWGDSPLHF.

The CDR3 DNA reads TGTGCCAGCAGCCAAGTTTCCGGGACGGAGCAGTACTTC. Its protein is CASSQVSGTEQYF. The chain joins TRBV14 to TRBJ2-7; either TRBD1 or TRBD2 may supply D (5 bases each). The V gene's germline CDR1 is SGHDN and CDR2 FVKESK. The CDR3 is 13 amino acids. The V gene lost 1 base and the J gene lost 7 bases, with 11 bases spanning the gap.

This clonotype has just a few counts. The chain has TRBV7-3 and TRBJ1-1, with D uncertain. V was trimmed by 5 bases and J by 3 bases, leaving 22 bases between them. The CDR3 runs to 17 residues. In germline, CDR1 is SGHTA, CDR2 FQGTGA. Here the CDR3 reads CASSLKEIGPWDTEAFF. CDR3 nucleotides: TGTGCCAGCAGCCTAAAAGAAATCGGGCCATGGGACACTGAAGCTTTCTTT.

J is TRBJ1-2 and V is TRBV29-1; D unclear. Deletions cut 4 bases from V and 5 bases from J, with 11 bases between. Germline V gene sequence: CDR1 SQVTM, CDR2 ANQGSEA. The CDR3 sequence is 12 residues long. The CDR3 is CSVGREDYGYTF. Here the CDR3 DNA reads TGCAGCGTTGGCCGTGAGGATTATGGCTACACCTTC.

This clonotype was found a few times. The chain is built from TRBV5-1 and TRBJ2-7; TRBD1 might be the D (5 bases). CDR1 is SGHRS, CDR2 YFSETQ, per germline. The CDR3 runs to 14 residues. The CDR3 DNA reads TGCGCCAGCAGCTTTTCAGGGCCCTCCGACGAGCAGTACGTC. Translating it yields CASSFSGPSDEQYV.

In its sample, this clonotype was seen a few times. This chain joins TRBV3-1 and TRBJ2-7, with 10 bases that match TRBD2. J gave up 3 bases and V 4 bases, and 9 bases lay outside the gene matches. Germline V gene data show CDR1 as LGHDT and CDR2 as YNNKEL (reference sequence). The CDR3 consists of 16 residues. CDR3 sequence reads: CASSPPLASGSYEQYF. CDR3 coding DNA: TGTGCCAGCAGCCCCCCGTTGGCTAGCGGGAGCTACGAGCAGTACTTC.

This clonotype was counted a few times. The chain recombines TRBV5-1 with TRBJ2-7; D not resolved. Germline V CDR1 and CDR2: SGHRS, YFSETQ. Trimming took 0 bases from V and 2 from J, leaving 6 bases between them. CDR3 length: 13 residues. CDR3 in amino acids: CASSLALPYEQYF. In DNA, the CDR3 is TGCGCCAGCAGCTTGGCCCTTCCCTACGAGCAGTACTTC.

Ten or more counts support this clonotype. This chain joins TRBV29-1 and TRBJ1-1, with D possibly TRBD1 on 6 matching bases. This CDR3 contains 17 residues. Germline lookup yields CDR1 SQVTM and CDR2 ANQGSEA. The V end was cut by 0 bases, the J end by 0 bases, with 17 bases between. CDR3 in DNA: TGCAGCGTTGAAGATCCTGGGGGCTCCCACATGAACACTGAAGCTTTCTTT. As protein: CSVEDPGGSHMNTEAFF. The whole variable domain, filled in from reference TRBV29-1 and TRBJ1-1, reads SAVISQKPSRDICQRGTSLTIQCQVDSQVTMMFWYRQQPGQSLTLIATANQGSEATYESGFVIDKFPISRPNLTFSTLTVSNMSPEDSSIYLCSVEDPGGSHMNTEAFFGQGTRLTVV.

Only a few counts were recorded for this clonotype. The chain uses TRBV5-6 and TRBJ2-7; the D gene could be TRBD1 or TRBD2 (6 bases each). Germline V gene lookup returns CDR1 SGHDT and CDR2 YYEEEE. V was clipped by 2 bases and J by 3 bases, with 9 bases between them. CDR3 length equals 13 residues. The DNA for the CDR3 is TGTGCCAGCAGCTTCGGGGGCAGCTACGAGCAGTACGTC. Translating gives CASSFGGSYEQYV.

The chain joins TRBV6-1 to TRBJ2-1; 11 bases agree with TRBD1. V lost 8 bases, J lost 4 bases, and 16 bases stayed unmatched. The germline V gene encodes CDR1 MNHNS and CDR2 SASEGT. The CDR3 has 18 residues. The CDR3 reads CASGQGARSGSGYNEQFF. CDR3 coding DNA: TGTGCCAGCGGACAGGGGGCGCGTAGCGGGAGTGGGTACAATGAGCAGTTCTTC.

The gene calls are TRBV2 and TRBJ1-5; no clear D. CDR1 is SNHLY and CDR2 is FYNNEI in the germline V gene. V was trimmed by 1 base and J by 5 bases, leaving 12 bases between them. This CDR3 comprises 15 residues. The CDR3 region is CASSEGNKPYQPQHF. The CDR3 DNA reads TGTGCCAGCAGTGAAGGGAACAAACCATATCAGCCCCAGCATTTT.

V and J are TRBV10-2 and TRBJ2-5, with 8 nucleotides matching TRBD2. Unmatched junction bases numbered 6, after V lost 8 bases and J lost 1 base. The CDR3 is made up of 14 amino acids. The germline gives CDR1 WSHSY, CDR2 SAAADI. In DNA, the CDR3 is TGCGCCAGCGGGAGCGGGAGTCCCCAAGAGACCCAGTACTTC. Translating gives CASGSGSPQETQYF.

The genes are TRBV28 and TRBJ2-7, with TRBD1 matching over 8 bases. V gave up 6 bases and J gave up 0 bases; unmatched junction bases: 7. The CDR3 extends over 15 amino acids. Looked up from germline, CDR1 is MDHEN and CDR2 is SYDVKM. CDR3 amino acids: CASSFSGTGSYEQYF. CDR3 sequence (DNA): TGTGCCAGCAGCTTTTCCGGGACAGGCTCCTACGAGCAGTACTTC.

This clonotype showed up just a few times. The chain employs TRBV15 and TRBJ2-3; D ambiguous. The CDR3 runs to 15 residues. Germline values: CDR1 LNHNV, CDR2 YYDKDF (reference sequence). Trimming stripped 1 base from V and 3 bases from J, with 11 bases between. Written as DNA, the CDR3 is TGTGCCACCAGCAGAGGAAGGGCCGGGACAGATACGCAGTATTTT. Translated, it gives CATSRGRAGTDTQYF.